These 12 T cell receptor beta chains share one sample of origin, sequenced in a study of a mutant IDH1 vaccine in newly diagnosed glioma. Time point specified: week 23, last vaccination. A 20-mer mutant IDH1 peptide at 300 ug was injected subcutaneously with topical imiquimod. The protocol was immunoSEQ multiplex PCR, while the TCRdb copy is restricted to in-frame clones and leaves out a portion. This sample carries approximately 79,000 clones, around 85% of them seen once, and the ten largest clones take 0.6% to 0.95%. Antigen specificity for these receptors is unknown. The sequences come from PBMCs, collected from a glioma patient whose treatment included an IDH1 peptide vaccine. These receptors were collected from a woman between 45 and 65 years old with glioma.

The gene calls are TRBV5-6 and TRBJ2-7; D call uncertain. The CDR3 sequence is 14 residues long. Germline V gives CDR1 SGHDT, CDR2 YYEEEE. Trimming pared 4 bases from V and 2 bases from J, leaving 13 bases between. The DNA of the CDR3 is TGTGCCAGCAGCCCCCCCTCGGAAACCTACGAGCAGTACTTC. It translates to CASSPPSETYEQYF.

The chain employs TRBV5-1 and TRBJ2-1; D may be TRBD1 (6 bases). The CDR3 length is 13 residues. Germline lookup yields CDR1 SGHRS and CDR2 YFSETQ. V shed 1 base and J shed 4 bases, with 6 bases lying between them. The CDR3 spells CASSLTGYNEQFF. As DNA, the CDR3 is TGCGCCAGCAGCTTGACAGGGTACAATGAGCAGTTCTTC.

The table lists this clone with a few counts. This chain's CDR3 is CASSGGIGEAFF. CDR3 in DNA: TGTGCCAGCTCAGGGGGCATAGGGGAAGCTTTCTTT. The rearrangement links TRBV18 to TRBJ1-1; D possibly corresponds to TRBD1 (6 bases). Trimming shortened V by 5 bases and J by 8 bases, and 12 bases separated the two germline ends. The CDR3 has 12 amino acids. The germline CDR1 and CDR2 sequences are KGHSH and LQKENI.

As regards this clone: At one end the junction does not follow the germline gene, possibly because of a read error. This chain joins TRBV7-7 and TRBJ2-3; tentatively, D is TRBD1 or TRBD2 (5 bases each). Germline CDR1 SSHAT, CDR2 FNYEAQ (reference sequence). CDR3 size: 13 residues. CDR3 in amino acids: CASSLGAGDTQYF. The DNA of the CDR3 is TGTGCTAGCAGCTTAGGGGCGGGAGATACGCAGTATTTT.

The sample holds a few counts of this clone. The CDR3 here is CASSNRAYNEQFF. For the CDR3, the DNA is TGCGCCAGCAGCAACAGGGCGTACAATGAGCAGTTCTTC. The J gene is TRBJ2-1, the V gene TRBV10-1; a weak D match, TRBD1 (6 bases). The V end lost 6 bases, the J end lost 4 bases, and 10 bases lay between the germline ends. This CDR3 has 13 amino acids. CDR1 is WNHNN and CDR2 is SYGVQD in the germline V gene (reference sequence).

This chain uses TRBV2 with TRBJ1-4; 11 bases fit TRBD1. The CDR3 has 18 amino acids. The junction had 9 bases not matched to a gene; V was cut back by 0 bases and J by 6 bases. CDR1 is SNHLY, CDR2 FYNNEI, per germline. In nucleotides, the CDR3 is TGTGCCAGCAGTGAAGCGTCCCGGGACAGGGGGGAGGATGAAAAACTGTTTTTT. Translating gives CASSEASRDRGEDEKLFF. The full variable domain, in which reference TRBV2 and TRBJ1-4 provide the parts outside the CDR3, is EPEVTQTPSHQVTQMGQEVILRCVPISNHLYFYWYRQILGQKVEFLVSFYNNEISEKSEIFDDQFSVERPDGSNFTLKIRSTKLEDSAMYFCASSEASRDRGEDEKLFFGSGTQLSVL.

The chain recombines TRBV5-1 with TRBJ2-7, with D perhaps TRBD1 (6 bases). Trimming shortened V by 4 bases and J by 2 bases, and 13 bases separated the two germline ends. The CDR3 length is 14 residues. Germline V gene data show CDR1 as SGHRS and CDR2 as YFSETQ. CDR3 sequence reads: CASSRSTGAYEQYF. Here the CDR3 DNA reads TGCGCCAGCAGCCGCTCGACAGGAGCCTACGAGCAGTACTTC.

Written as DNA, the CDR3 is TGTGCCAGCAGTTACGCCCGGACCGGGAGAGAGACCCAGTACTTC. Its translation: CASSYARTGRETQYF. The rearrangement uses TRBV6-6 and TRBJ2-5; D possibly corresponds to TRBD2 (6 bases). V lost 2 bases and J lost 4, with 14 bases in between. The CDR3 runs to 15 residues. Germline-derived CDR1 and CDR2 are MNHNY and SVGAGI (reference sequence).

V and J are TRBV18 and TRBJ2-7; 7 nucleotides match TRBD2. The trim removed 8 bases at V and 1 base at J, leaving 8 bases unmatched. The CDR3 totals 14 residues. CDR1 KGHSH and CDR2 LQKENI come from the germline V gene. The DNA for the CDR3 is TGTGCCAGCGGGGGGGGTACACAATCCTACGAGCAGTACTTC. This codes for CASGGGTQSYEQYF.

The genes are TRBV5-1 and TRBJ1-5; possibly TRBD1 for D (5 bases). The germline V gene encodes CDR1 SGHRS and CDR2 YFSETQ. Trimming removed 1 base from V and 6 bases from J, with 14 bases in between. CDR3 length: 15 residues. The CDR3 sequence is CASSLWGGKGQPQHF. The CDR3 region has the DNA TGCGCCAGCAGCTTGTGGGGGGGTAAGGGTCAGCCCCAGCATTTT. The variable domain in full, completed from reference TRBV5-1 and TRBJ1-5, reads KAGVTQTPRYLIKTRGQQVTLSCSPISGHRSVSWYQQTPGQGLQFLFEYFSETQRNKGNFPGRFSGRQFSNSRSEMNVSTLELGDSALYLCASSLWGGKGQPQHFGDGTRLSIL.

The CDR3 DNA sequence: TGTGCCAGCAGCTCACGACGGGCCAACACGGACACCGGGGAGCTGTTTTTT. It codes for CASSSRRANTDTGELFF. The J gene is TRBJ2-2, the V gene TRBV7-9; D remains unclear. The CDR3 consists of 17 residues. CDR1 is SEHNR, CDR2 FQNEAQ, per germline (reference sequence). The V and J ends lost 4 bases and 3 bases respectively, with 18 bases between them.

A word on this clone: The same CDR3 arises from other DNA sequences in this sample as well. The chain carries TRBV19 and TRBJ1-2; TRBD1 might be the D (6 bases). In germline, CDR1 is LNHDA, CDR2 SQIVND (reference sequence). This CDR3 contains 14 residues. V lost 6 bases, J lost 6 bases, and 17 bases lay in between. This CDR3 reads CASRVSAGADGYTF. The CDR3 DNA follows: TGTGCCAGTAGAGTGTCGGCAGGGGCCGATGGCTACACCTTC.